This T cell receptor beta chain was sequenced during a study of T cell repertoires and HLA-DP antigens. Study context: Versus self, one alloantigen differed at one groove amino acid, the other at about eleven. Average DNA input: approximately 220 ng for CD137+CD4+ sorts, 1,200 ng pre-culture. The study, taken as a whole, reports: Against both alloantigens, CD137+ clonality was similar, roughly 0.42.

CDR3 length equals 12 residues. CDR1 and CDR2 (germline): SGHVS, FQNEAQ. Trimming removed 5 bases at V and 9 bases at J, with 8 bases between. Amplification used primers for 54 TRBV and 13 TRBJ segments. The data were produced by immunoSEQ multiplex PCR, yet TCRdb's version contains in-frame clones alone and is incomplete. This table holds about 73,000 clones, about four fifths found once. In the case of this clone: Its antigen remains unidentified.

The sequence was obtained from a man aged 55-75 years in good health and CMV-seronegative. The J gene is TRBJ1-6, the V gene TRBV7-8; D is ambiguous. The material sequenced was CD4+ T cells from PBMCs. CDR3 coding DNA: TGTGCCAGCAGCGGGGATATTTCACCCCTCCACTTT. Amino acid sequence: CASSGDISPLHF.